This is a list of T cell receptor beta chains from one sample in a study of blood T cell repertoires in COVID-19. TCRdb's copy holds only in-frame clones and misses some; the assay was immunoSEQ multiplex PCR. The sample includes some 140,000 clones, 79% of them seen just once. Sequenced sample: peripheral blood. The receptor source for this set is a man in his fifties or sixties with acute or convalescent COVID-19. Each CDR3 is given with its conserved first and last residue. A D gene is named only where the DNA matches it firmly. Only some rows state a clone size, as once, few, many or a class for expanded clones.

j_call	clone_size	d_call	v_call	cdr3_nt	cdr3_aa
TRBJ2-1	NA	NA	TRBV20-1	TGCAGTGCTAGTGAAGCTCACAATGAGCAGTTCTTC	CSASEAHNEQFF
TRBJ1-5	once	TRBD1	TRBV28	TGTGCCAGCAGACGACAGGGGCATCAGCCCCAGCATTTT	CASRRQGHQPQHF
TRBJ2-1	NA	TRBD2	TRBV20-1	TGCAGTGCTAGTGGTATAGCGGGAGGGAACAATGAGCAGTTCTTC	CSASGIAGGNNEQFF
TRBJ2-3	NA	TRBD2	TRBV4-1	TGCGCCAGCAGCCAAGACCGAAGCGGGATTTATACGCAGTATTTT	CASSQDRSGIYTQYF
TRBJ2-1	NA	TRBD2	TRBV15	TGTGCCACCAGCGGGAGCGGGAGGCACAATGAGCAGTTCTTC	CATSGSGRHNEQFF
TRBJ2-3	NA	NA	TRBV11-2	TGTGCCAGCAGCCCCGGGGTGAGCGCAGATACGCAGTATTTT	CASSPGVSADTQYF
TRBJ2-7	NA	TRBD1	TRBV3-1/TRBV3-2	TGTGCCAGCAGCAGGGGGCCGGGACAGGGCTCCTACGAGCAGTACTTC	CASSRGPGQGSYEQYF
TRBJ2-1	NA	NA	TRBV5-1	TGCGCCAGCAGCTTGACTCTCGGAGGGTCCTACAATGAGCAGTTCTTC	CASSLTLGGSYNEQFF
TRBJ2-3	NA	NA	TRBV4-2	TGTGCCAGCAGCCCAGCCGGGGGAGATACGCAGTATTTT	CASSPAGGDTQYF
TRBJ2-7	NA	NA	TRBV25-1	TGTGCCAGCAAAGGCGGGACGTACGAGCAGTACTTC	CASKGGTYEQYF
TRBJ2-5	NA	NA	TRBV11-2	TGTGCCAGCAGCTTCCCGGCACGGAGGGAGACCCAGTACTTC	CASSFPARRETQYF
TRBJ1-2	NA	NA	TRBV28	TGTGCCAGCACATCGGGGGGGACCGATACCAATTATGGCTACACCTTC	CASTSGGTDTNYGYTF
TRBJ1-4	NA	TRBD1	TRBV29-1	TGCAGCGCTGGGACAGGGAGTGGTGTAAAACTGTTTTTT	CSAGTGSGVKLFF
TRBJ1-3	NA	NA	TRBV5-1	TGCGCCAGCAACAGGGACGGAATTCTCTACGGAAACACCATATATTTT	CASNRDGILYGNTIYF
TRBJ1-6	many	TRBD1	TRBV7-3	TGTGCCAGCAGCTTAACAGGGACAGGGGGACCCCTCCACTTT	CASSLTGTGGPLHF
TRBJ2-3	NA	NA	TRBV10-2	TGCGCCGCCGACGCGGGGGATACGCAGTATTTT	CAADAGDTQYF
TRBJ2-7	few	NA	TRBV14	TGTGCCAGCAGCCGCCTTTCTATCGGGGGTGAAACCTACGAGCAGTACTTC	CASSRLSIGGETYEQYF
TRBJ1-2	NA	NA	TRBV3-1/TRBV3-2	TGTGCCAGCAGCCAAGATCAGGGACTTTGGTATGGCTACACCTTC	CASSQDQGLWYGYTF
TRBJ2-3	NA	NA	TRBV7-9	TGTGCCAGCAGCTTCACTACCCGGGCAGATACGCAGTATTTT	CASSFTTRADTQYF
TRBJ2-7	NA	NA	TRBV6-5	TGTGCCAGCAGCTACACTCGCGGGAACGAGCAGTACTTC	CASSYTRGNEQYF
TRBJ1-2	NA	NA	TRBV28	TGTGCCAGCAGTTTATCCCCTGACTATGGCTACACCTTC	CASSLSPDYGYTF
TRBJ1-1	NA	NA	TRBV19	TGTGCCAGTAGTATACGATTTGCCCAGTCGGGAGGCACTGAAGCTTTCTTT	CASSIRFAQSGGTEAFF
TRBJ1-2	NA	NA	TRBV5-1	TGCGCCAGCAGCTTGGAGAGCCCAAGCCTCCGGGGCTACACCTTC	CASSLESPSLRGYTF
TRBJ1-1	NA	NA	TRBV2	TGTGCCAGCAGTGTATCAGGGTTGAACACTGAAGCTTTCTTT	CASSVSGLNTEAFF
TRBJ2-7	NA	TRBD1	TRBV6-1	TGTGCCAGCAGTGAATGGACAGGTGACTCCTACGAGCAGTACTTC	CASSEWTGDSYEQYF
TRBJ2-7	NA	TRBD2	TRBV15	TGTGCCACCAGGAAGGAGGGACTAGCGGGAGGCGAGCAGTACTTC	CATRKEGLAGGEQYF
TRBJ2-1	NA	TRBD2	TRBV28	TGTGCCAGCAGGACACTAGCGGCAGCATACAATGAGCAGTTCTTC	CASRTLAAAYNEQFF
TRBJ1-3	NA	TRBD1	TRBV6-5	TGTGCCAGCAGTTACGACAGGGGGCGGGACACCATATATTTT	CASSYDRGRDTIYF
TRBJ1-1	NA	NA	TRBV19	TGTGCCAGTAGTATCTGGGGGCAGGCGAAGAACACTGAAGCTTTCTTT	CASSIWGQAKNTEAFF
TRBJ2-7	NA	TRBD2	TRBV28	TGTGCCAGCAGTTCGACCCGGAGACTAGCGGGTTGGGGCGAGCAGTACTTC	CASSSTRRLAGWGEQYF
TRBJ2-1	NA	NA	TRBV20-1	TGCAGTGCTAGTGCTGCGGCCTACTCCTCCAATGAGCAGTTCTTC	CSASAAAYSSNEQFF
TRBJ1-1	NA	NA	TRBV30	TGTGCCTGGAGAAGGACAGCCGTTTTCTTT	CAWRRTAVFF
TRBJ2-3	NA	TRBD2	TRBV7-2	TGTGCCAGCAGCGAATCGGGACTAGCCCTCAACACAGATACGCAGTATTTT	CASSESGLALNTDTQYF
TRBJ1-2	few	TRBD1	TRBV5-6	TGTGCCAGCAGCTTGGGGTACAGGGGTGACTATGGCTACACCTTC	CASSLGYRGDYGYTF
TRBJ1-2	NA	NA	TRBV28	TGTGCCAGCAGTGCCCAGGAAGGCTACACCTTC	CASSAQEGYTF
TRBJ1-3	NA	NA	TRBV2	TGTGCCAGCAGTGCCGACGGGTCCTCTGGAAACACCATATATTTT	CASSADGSSGNTIYF
TRBJ1-1	once	NA	TRBV5-1	TGCGCCAGCAGCTTATCCTCGGGACAGAACACTGAAGCTTTCTTT	CASSLSSGQNTEAFF
TRBJ1-6	once	NA	TRBV30	TGTGCCTGGAGTGGGGACTCCAAAAGTTCACCCCTCCACTTT	CAWSGDSKSSPLHF
TRBJ2-2	once	NA	TRBV18	TGTGCCAGCTCACTGGGCGCAGGAACGAACACCGGGGAGCTGTTTTTT	CASSLGAGTNTGELFF
TRBJ1-6	NA	TRBD1	TRBV4-3	TGCGCCAGCAGCCAAGGGACAGGCGTTAATTCACCCCTCCACTTT	CASSQGTGVNSPLHF
TRBJ1-1	NA	NA	TRBV29-1	TGCAGCGCTACGCAGGGGTCCTCGCAAGCTTTCTTT	CSATQGSSQAFF
TRBJ1-1	NA	TRBD1	TRBV5-1	TGCGCCAGCAGCTTATGGACAGGGCACACTGAAGCTTTCTTT	CASSLWTGHTEAFF
TRBJ1-2	NA	TRBD1	TRBV7-9	TGTGCCAGCAGCTTAGTAACAGGGGGCTATGGCTACACCTTC	CASSLVTGGYGYTF
TRBJ2-7	NA	TRBD1	TRBV28	TGTGCCAGCACGAGGGGGCGGAACGAGCAGTACTTC	CASTRGRNEQYF
TRBJ1-5	NA	TRBD1	TRBV4-2	TGTGCCAGCAGCCAAGAGAGGACAGGGGTAGGACAGCCCCAGCATTTT	CASSQERTGVGQPQHF
TRBJ1-1	once	NA	TRBV7-2	TGTGCCAGCAGTCCAACCGGAGGTGTTACTGAAGCTTTCTTT	CASSPTGGVTEAFF
TRBJ2-2	NA	NA	TRBV5-4	TGTGCCAGCAGCTTGCGAGGAGGGGGCACCACCGGGGAGCTGTTTTTT	CASSLRGGGTTGELFF
TRBJ2-3	NA	NA	TRBV29-1	TGCAGCGTTGGGACTGAAACAGATACGCAGTATTTT	CSVGTETDTQYF
TRBJ1-6	NA	TRBD1	TRBV28	TGTGCCAGCGAACAGGGGGGTAGTAATTCACCCCTCCACTTT	CASEQGGSNSPLHF
TRBJ2-1	NA	TRBD2	TRBV6-2/TRBV6-3	TGTGCCAGCAGTTACTCTCGGGAGGCCTACAATGAGCAGTTCTTC	CASSYSREAYNEQFF